The rows below give T cell receptor beta chains drawn from one sample of a study of blood T cell repertoires in COVID-19. The data were produced by immunoSEQ multiplex PCR, yet TCRdb's version contains in-frame clones alone and is incomplete. The table lists hundreds of thousands of clones, roughly 91% of them singletons, with approximately 4.3% in the top ten. Sequences were obtained from peripheral blood. The receptor set was obtained from a man aged 40-49 years with acute or convalescent COVID-19. CDR3s include the opening cysteine and the closing phenylalanine or tryptophan. A D gene is named only where the DNA matches it firmly. Part of the rows lack a size; the others show once, few, many or a class for expanded clones.

size	J	D	V	DNA	CDR3
-	TRBJ2-6	-	TRBV5-1	TGCGCCAGCAGCCTTAGCTCTGGGGCCAACGTCCTGACTTTC	CASSLSSGANVLTF
-	TRBJ2-1	-	TRBV4-2	TGTGCCAGCAGACATGCAGGGCTCGTCGAGCAGTTCTTC	CASRHAGLVEQFF
-	TRBJ2-2	TRBD2	TRBV6-5	TGTGCCAGCCGGGGGGGGTTAGGAACCGGGGAGCTGTTTTTT	CASRGGLGTGELFF
once	TRBJ2-1	TRBD2	TRBV2	TGTGCCAGCAGAGTGGTAGCGGGTTACAATGAGCAGTTCTTC	CASRVVAGYNEQFF
-	TRBJ1-6	-	TRBV27	TGTGCCAGCAGTGATGAAGGGGCGCGGAATTCACCCCTCCACTTT	CASSDEGARNSPLHF
-	TRBJ1-2	-	TRBV30	TGTGCCTGGGGAAGGGGCCTGACCTATGGCTACACCTTC	CAWGRGLTYGYTF
once	TRBJ1-2	-	TRBV10-2	TGCGCCAGCATTGAACCAGGCTACTATGGCTACACCTTC	CASIEPGYYGYTF
-	TRBJ1-1	TRBD1	TRBV5-1	TGCGCCAGCAGCCAATTGCTTGGGACAGGCACTGAAGCTTTCTTT	CASSQLLGTGTEAFF
few	TRBJ2-5	-	TRBV13	TGTGCCAGCAGCTTAAAGACTCTTTGGACAGCCAGTCAAGAGACCCAGTACTTC	CASSLKTLWTASQETQYF
-	TRBJ2-1	-	TRBV7-9	TGTGCCAGCAGCTTAGCGACAGGTAGGCCAGGCAATGAGCAGTTCTTC	CASSLATGRPGNEQFF
-	TRBJ1-1	-	TRBV12-3/TRBV12-4	TGTGCCAGCAGCCTTCTAGCTGAAGCTTTCTTT	CASSLLAEAFF
-	TRBJ1-4	-	TRBV12-3/TRBV12-4	TGTGCCAGCAGTTTAGGAGGGCCTGAAAAACTGTTTTTT	CASSLGGPEKLFF
-	TRBJ1-2	-	TRBV2	TGTGCCAGCAGTGAAGTTACAGCGGCTAACTATGGCTACACCTTC	CASSEVTAANYGYTF
-	TRBJ1-1	-	TRBV2	TGTGCCAGCAGGGACGGGACATTTGAAGCTTTCTTT	CASRDGTFEAFF
-	TRBJ2-7	-	TRBV3-1/TRBV3-2	TGTGCCAGCAGCCACCTCTTGTGGACAGCGCCATCCTACGAGCAGTACTTC	CASSHLLWTAPSYEQYF
-	TRBJ2-7	-	TRBV6-5	TGTGCCAGCAGTTATGGGGGGACGGGCCTCTACGAGCAGTACTTC	CASSYGGTGLYEQYF
-	TRBJ1-1	-	TRBV6-1	TGTGCCAGCAGTGAGCGGGGACTAAAACCTTTCTTT	CASSERGLKPFF
-	TRBJ1-6	TRBD1	TRBV5-1	TGCGCCAGCAGCGAATGGACAGGGGTTGAGTCACCCCTCCACTTT	CASSEWTGVESPLHF
-	TRBJ1-6	TRBD1	TRBV6-6	TGTGCCAGCACCCGACAGGGATCTAATTCACCCCTCCACTTT	CASTRQGSNSPLHF
-	TRBJ1-2	TRBD1	TRBV30	TGTGCCTGGAGTCATCCGGGACAGGGAAGGGACTATGGCTACACCTTC	CAWSHPGQGRDYGYTF
-	TRBJ1-6	-	TRBV5-1	TGCGCCAGCAGCTCCAATAATTCACCCCTCCACTTT	CASSSNNSPLHF
-	TRBJ1-6	-	TRBV18	TGTGCCAGCTCCGCGGTGGGCAGGGGCTTGGGTTCACCCCTCCACTTT	CASSAVGRGLGSPLHF
-	TRBJ1-1	TRBD1	TRBV7-2	TGTGCCAGCAGCTCAAGGGGGCTGGACACTGAAGCTTTCTTT	CASSSRGLDTEAFF
-	TRBJ1-2	TRBD1	TRBV6-5	TGTGCCAGCAGTCCGGGACAGCTCAGCTACACCTTC	CASSPGQLSYTF
-	TRBJ1-2	TRBD1	TRBV6-5	TGTGCCAGCAGAGGTGGGGACAGGTATGGCTACACCTTC	CASRGGDRYGYTF
-	TRBJ2-2	-	TRBV19	TGTGCCAGTAGTATGACCAGGGGGAACACCGGGGAGCTGTTTTTT	CASSMTRGNTGELFF
-	TRBJ2-1	TRBD2	TRBV19	TGTGCCAGTAGGACGAGCGGGGACCCCTACAATGAGCAGTTCTTC	CASRTSGDPYNEQFF
once	TRBJ2-4	TRBD2	TRBV19	TGTGCCAGTGCTCCTAGCGGCCTAGCCAAAAACATTCAGTACTTC	CASAPSGLAKNIQYF
few	TRBJ1-2	-	TRBV5-1	TGCGCCAGCAGCTTGGCCGGGAGCTACTATGGCTACACCTTC	CASSLAGSYYGYTF
-	TRBJ1-4	TRBD1	TRBV11-2	TGTGCCAGCAGCTACCTTGGACAGGGGGATGAAAAACTGTTTTTT	CASSYLGQGDEKLFF
-	TRBJ1-5	-	TRBV5-5	TGTGCCAGCAGCTTGGCCTCCTATAGCAATCAGCCCCAGCATTTT	CASSLASYSNQPQHF
-	TRBJ1-2	TRBD1	TRBV7-2	TGTGCCAGCAGCTTTCAAGGGGGCGCTTATGGCTACACCTTC	CASSFQGGAYGYTF
-	TRBJ1-5	-	TRBV2	TGTGCCAGCAGTGTGGCCCCCGGGAATCAGCCCCAGCATTTT	CASSVAPGNQPQHF
-	TRBJ2-7	TRBD2	TRBV7-2	TGTGCCAGCAGCTTATTAGGGACTAGCGTGTACGAGCAGTACTTC	CASSLLGTSVYEQYF
-	TRBJ1-2	-	TRBV24-1	TGTGCCACCAGTGATTTGGGGGCTTCTGGCTACACCTTC	CATSDLGASGYTF
-	TRBJ1-2	TRBD1	TRBV5-8	TGTGCCAGCAGCTCCACCCTCAGGGGGCGTAACTATGGCTACACCTTC	CASSSTLRGRNYGYTF